Listed below are T cell receptor beta chains from one sample, sequenced in a study of early T cells in non-severe SARS-CoV-2 infection. One entry per CDR3 protein results from TCRdb running MiXCR on the 5' RACE reads. The profile shows nearly 30,000 distinct CDR3 sequences, about 5.5% of them singletons. Sequenced sample: whole blood. These receptors were taken from an adult who was a healthcare worker with PCR-confirmed SARS-CoV-2 infection or an uninfected control (not recorded which). CDR3s include the opening cysteine and the closing phenylalanine or tryptophan. D genes are given only for firm matches. Where a row states a size, it is once, few, many or the class of an expanded clone; other rows omit it.

.	many	TRBV7-2	TRBJ2-7	TGTGCCAGCAGCTTAGAAGCACAAAACGAGCAGTACTTC	CASSLEAQNEQYF
.	many	TRBV7-9	TRBJ2-7	TGTGCCAGCAGCTCTACAAGATCCTACGAGCAGTACTTC	CASSSTRSYEQYF
.	many	TRBV20-1	TRBJ2-2	TGCAGTGCTAGAGGGCACCCGAACACCGGGGAGCTGTTTTTT	CSARGHPNTGELFF
.	many	TRBV11-2	TRBJ1-4	TGTGCCAGCAGCTCCTCGGACTCAAAGAGGGAAAAACTGTTTTTT	CASSSSDSKREKLFF
.	many	TRBV11-2	TRBJ2-5	TGTGCCAGCAGCTTAGGACCGTTAGAGACCCAGTACTTC	CASSLGPLETQYF
.	few	TRBV7-9	TRBJ2-6	TGTGCCAGCAGCTTATGGAGCTCTGGGGCCAACGTCCTGACTTTC	CASSLWSSGANVLTF
TRBD2	many	TRBV28	TRBJ2-2	TGTGCCAGCAGTTTCTTGGCGGGGGTCACCGGGGAGCTGTTTTTT	CASSFLAGVTGELFF
.	few	TRBV2	TRBJ1-5	TGTGCCAGCAGTGGGCAGCCCGTTAGCAATCAGCCCCAGCATTTT	CASSGQPVSNQPQHF
.	few	TRBV18	TRBJ1-2	TGTGCCAGCTCACCCACAACCGGGAGGGGCTATGGCTACACCTTC	CASSPTTGRGYGYTF
TRBD1	many	TRBV6-4	TRBJ1-2	TGTGCCAGCAGCGACCGGGACAGCGACTATGGCTACACCTTC	CASSDRDSDYGYTF
.	many	TRBV9	TRBJ1-5	TGTGCCAGCAGCGTCAGACAGGTTTATAGCAATCAGCCCCAGCATTTT	CASSVRQVYSNQPQHF
.	many	TRBV5-6	TRBJ2-5	TGTGCCAGCAGCCACCGGGACTTAGAAGAGACCCAGTACTTC	CASSHRDLEETQYF
.	many	TRBV12-3/TRBV12-4	TRBJ1-4	TGTGCCAGCAGTTTAGAGACAGAGGAAAAACTGTTTTTT	CASSLETEEKLFF
.	.	TRBV12-3/TRBV12-4	TRBJ1-2	TGTGCCAGCAGTCCCCAGGCCGGCTACACCTTC	CASSPQAGYTF
.	many	TRBV29-1	TRBJ2-3	TGCAGCGTGCCCCTCGGGAGCGGCACAGATACGCAGTATTTT	CSVPLGSGTDTQYF
TRBD2	many	TRBV10-3	TRBJ2-1	TGTGCCATCACCAAAACTAGCGGAGGCTACAATGAGCAGTTCTTC	CAITKTSGGYNEQFF
.	.	TRBV7-2	TRBJ1-2	TGTGCCAGCAGCTTACTCGGACGGCGAAACTATGGCTACACCTTC	CASSLLGRRNYGYTF
.	many	TRBV5-1	TRBJ2-3	TGCGCCAGCAGCTTACAGGGCACAGATACGCAGTATTTT	CASSLQGTDTQYF
.	many	TRBV2	TRBJ1-5	TGTGCCAGCAGGATACAGCTAAGGGGGGATCAGCCCCAGCATTTT	CASRIQLRGDQPQHF
TRBD1	many	TRBV7-9	TRBJ2-2	TGTGCCAGCAGCCATCGGACAGGGCTAAGGGGGGAGCTGTTTTTT	CASSHRTGLRGELFF
.	many	TRBV6-2/TRBV6-3	TRBJ1-1	TGTGCCAGCAGCAGCGGGATGAACACTGAAGCTTTCTTT	CASSSGMNTEAFF
.	.	TRBV10-3	TRBJ2-7	TGTGCCATCTCTACAGGCTCGGCCTACGAGCAGTACTTC	CAISTGSAYEQYF
.	.	TRBV18	TRBJ1-5	TGTGCCAGCTCACCATCGGGGAATCAGCCCCAGCATTTT	CASSPSGNQPQHF
TRBD2	many	TRBV6-5	TRBJ2-7	TGTGCCAGCAGTTACTCGAGGACTAGACTGTACGAGCAGTACTTC	CASSYSRTRLYEQYF
.	.	TRBV29-1	TRBJ2-3	TGCAGCGTTGACGCCAGCACAGATACGCAGTATTTT	CSVDASTDTQYF
.	many	TRBV5-6	TRBJ2-7	TGTGCCAGCAGCTTGGGGGGTAGTCCCTACGAGCAGTACTTC	CASSLGGSPYEQYF
.	many	TRBV27	TRBJ2-1	TGTGCCAGCAGTCCGATGACTAGTTCCTACAATGAGCAGTTCTTC	CASSPMTSSYNEQFF
.	many	TRBV20-1	TRBJ2-7	TGCAGTGCTAGGGACCGGGACGGTACCTACGAGCAGTACTTC	CSARDRDGTYEQYF
TRBD2	many	TRBV29-1	TRBJ2-1	TGCAGCGTTGACGGGGGGGGCCGCAATGAGCAGTTCTTC	CSVDGGGRNEQFF
.	many	TRBV7-9	TRBJ2-1	TGTGCCAGCAGCTCATCCCCAGGGGGGGAGCACAATGAGCAGTTCTTC	CASSSSPGGEHNEQFF
.	many	TRBV6-4	TRBJ2-1	TGTGCCAGCAGTCGCGGGACCTACAATGAGCAGTTCTTC	CASSRGTYNEQFF
TRBD2	many	TRBV6-5	TRBJ2-2	TGTGCCAGCAGTTATAGCGGGGGTGAGACCGGGGAGCTGTTTTTT	CASSYSGGETGELFF
.	many	TRBV25-1	TRBJ1-6	TGTGCCAGCAGCAATGGGAGGACCACCTATAATTCACCCCTCCACTTT	CASSNGRTTYNSPLHF
TRBD2	many	TRBV20-1	TRBJ2-1	TGCAGTGCTAGATCTTTCCGGACTAGCGGGAGGGCCGGGGATGAGCAGTTCTTC	CSARSFRTSGRAGDEQFF
TRBD1	many	TRBV12-3/TRBV12-4	TRBJ2-7	TGTGCCAGCAGTTCAACCGGGACAGGCTACGAGCAGTACTTC	CASSSTGTGYEQYF
TRBD2	.	TRBV12-3/TRBV12-4	TRBJ2-2	TGTGCCAGCACCCCGGGACTAGCGGCCACTACCGGGGAGCTGTTTTTT	CASTPGLAATTGELFF
.	many	TRBV20-1	TRBJ2-1	TGCAGTGCCCCTCGGCTCCGGGGGGCCAATTATGAGCAGTTCTTC	CSAPRLRGANYEQFF
.	many	TRBV7-9	TRBJ2-1	TGTGCCAGCAGCTTGGAGAGGGATGAGCAGTTCTTC	CASSLERDEQFF
TRBD2	many	TRBV12-3/TRBV12-4	TRBJ2-3	TGTGCCAGCACCTCGGGACTAGCCGGAGATACGCAGTATTTT	CASTSGLAGDTQYF
TRBD2	many	TRBV11-2	TRBJ2-1	TGTGCCAGCAGCGCCAGCGGGGCAACAAGATACAATGAGCAGTTCTTC	CASSASGATRYNEQFF
.	many	TRBV11-2	TRBJ2-7	TGTGCCAGCAGCTTAGGTTACGGGAACTACGAGCAGTACTTC	CASSLGYGNYEQYF
.	many	TRBV6-5	TRBJ2-1	TGTGCCAGCAGTTTACTTCCCCCTTACAATGAGCAGTTCTTC	CASSLLPPYNEQFF
.	many	TRBV2	TRBJ1-1	TGTGCCAGCAGTGTGGGGGGGAGGAACACTGAAGCTTTCTTT	CASSVGGRNTEAFF
.	many	TRBV2	TRBJ2-1	TGTGCCAGCAGTATGGACCTAGCCGGTGAGCAGTTCTTC	CASSMDLAGEQFF
.	many	TRBV20-1	TRBJ2-3	TGCAGTGGGAGTGGGCCCTCGGATACGCAGTATTTT	CSGSGPSDTQYF
TRBD2	medium-sized	TRBV7-2	TRBJ2-1	TGTGCCAGCAGTTTTACTAGCGGGGCCAATGAGCAGTTCTTC	CASSFTSGANEQFF
.	.	TRBV10-1	TRBJ2-7	TGCGCCAGCAGCTCCACCGAGAGGGCCTACGAGCAGTACTTC	CASSSTERAYEQYF
.	.	TRBV24-1	TRBJ2-2	TGTGCCACCAGTGATTCCAACAGGGCAGGGGAGCTGTTTTTT	CATSDSNRAGELFF